This TCR beta chain was sequenced during a study of blood T cell repertoires in COVID-19. Whole-study context: Samples of COVID-19 (acute and convalescent) were obtained from the United States, Italy and Spain. The cDNA or gDNA used as material had been derived from T cells, B-cell-depleted T cells, or PBMCs.

Per the authors' pipeline: From reference gene primer amplification, estimates of nucleated cell counts were derived. Profiling relied on immunoSEQ multiplex PCR, and the TCRdb table lists in-frame clones only, not all of them. The V and J calls and clone size come from that table; D and trimming were worked out from the DNA. Here the sample spans a few hundred thousand clones, 88% being singletons. Categorization into cohorts depended on clinical history that participants reported. After removal of 6 bases from V and 8 bases from J, the junction contained 11 bases not matched to a gene. This CDR3 region has 15 residues. Germline-derived CDR1 and CDR2 are LNHDA and SQIVND (reference sequence).

This sequence was found in a woman under 30 who had recovered from COVID-19. The material sequenced was PBMCs or T cells enriched from blood (not recorded which). The chain uses TRBV19 and TRBJ2-1; 9 nucleotides match TRBD1. The DNA of the CDR3 is TGTGCCAGTAGCCGTCCGGGGACAGGGAGCGATGAGCAGTTCTTC. It encodes CASSRPGTGSDEQFF. The whole variable domain, remainder taken from reference TRBV19 and TRBJ2-1, is DGGITQSPKYLFRKEGQNVTLSCEQNLNHDAMYWYRQDPGQGLRLIYYSQIVNDFQKGDIAEGYSVSREKKESFPLTVTSAQKNPTAFYLCASSRPGTGSDEQFFGPGTRLTVL.